This paragraph covers one T cell receptor (beta chain) sequence. This CDR3 has 15 residues. Germline V gives CDR1 LNHDA, CDR2 SQIVND (reference sequence). V lost 7 bases to trimming and J lost 8 bases, with 23 bases between them. This specimen comes from a study of blood T cell repertoires in COVID-19. Original processing methods: Amplification from reference gene primers served as the basis for estimated nucleated cell counts. Measured with immunoSEQ multiplex PCR; TCRdb has only the in-frame clones, and not every one. V and J calls and clone size are copied from that table; D and trimming were computed from the DNA. The sample includes tens of thousands of clones, about 81% of them seen just once.

Sample: peripheral blood. The chain uses TRBV19 and TRBJ1-2; perhaps TRBD1 as D (6 bases). This clonotype was obtained from a man older than 75 with acute or convalescent COVID-19. This CDR3 is CASTHREPTPVGYTF. In DNA, the CDR3 is TGTGCCAGTACTCACAGGGAGCCCACTCCGGTAGGCTACACCTTC.